The T cell receptor (beta chain) described here comes from a study of low-dose radiotherapy and immunotherapy resistance in tumors. Study at large: Ipilimumab 1 mg/kg every six weeks, together with nivolumab 240 mg every two weeks, was given intravenously to patients. Cyclophosphamide went in intravenously at 200 mg/m2 every two weeks, one day before radiation and immunotherapy.

This clonotype has only one observation. Primers used for first-strand cDNA, a TRAV- and TRBV-specific set, covered both alpha and beta chains. With a V-primer adapter and a constant-region primer, TCRs were amplified for around 21 PCR cycles. mRNA isolates were amplified via in vitro transcription. One entry per CDR3 protein, called by TCRdb with MiXCR from the reads. The sample shows about 10,000 distinct CDR3 sequences, around three fifths of them seen only once. Nivolumab, ipilimumab, aspirin, low-dose cyclophosphamide and low-dose radiotherapy were given to donors. This sequence originates from a human donor with advanced metastatic prostate, ovarian, gallbladder or colorectal cancer (not recorded which). This table probably holds off-target reads from a library built for another chain.

This CDR3 reads CASSLDRPDSPLHF. CDR3 nucleotides: TGCGCCAGCAGCTTGGATCGTCCGGATTCACCCCTCCACTTT. The rearrangement joins TRBV5-1 to TRBJ1-6; no reliable D call. The CDR3 totals 14 residues. V gave up 0 bases and J gave up 8 bases, with 9 bases separating them. Per the germline V gene, CDR1 is SGHRS and CDR2 is YFSETQ.